This T cell receptor (beta chain) was identified in a study of T cells in narcolepsy. Study background: Healthy controls were enrolled alongside patients with narcolepsy type 1 or type 2.

The CDR3 is 12 residues long. Trimming left V 3 bases short and J 5 bases short, with 7 bases between. CDR1 and CDR2 (germline): LNHNV, YYDKDF (reference sequence). Regarding the study as a whole: Blood of same and different patients, but not healthy controls, reportedly held recurring autoreactive clonotypes. Autoreactive HCRT-specific and TRIB2-specific clonotypes were marked in same-patient CSF-versus-blood CD4+ comparisons.

Notes on this clone: The antigen remains undetermined.

The protocol was immunoSEQ multiplex PCR, while the TCRdb copy is restricted to in-frame clones and leaves out a portion. The sample includes about 30,000 clones, around four fifths seen only once; the top ten take roughly 0.7%. The sequencing sample was made of memory (CD45RA-) CD4+ T cells from blood. The TCR originated in a human donor in good health. The chain carries TRBV15 and TRBJ2-5; D remains ambiguous. The CDR3 protein is CATSRGPETQYF. CDR3 sequence (DNA): TGTGCCACCAGCAGGGGCCCTGAGACCCAGTACTTC.